The 14 T cell receptor beta chains presented below share a single source sample, sequenced in a study of regulatory T cells in long-lasting Graves disease. Time point reported: newly diagnosed GD, antithyroid drugs for less than 3 months. The authors made the TCR library using RNA they extracted from PBMCs. Sequencing libraries for TCR beta were prepared with iRepertoire HTBI primers and Arm-PCR of CDR3 regions. TCRdb fed the multiplex PCR reads into MiXCR, producing one record per CDR3 protein. The repertoire holds 530,000 or so distinct CDR3 sequences, with about 16% as singletons. The same specimen was also included in a second study, on T cells in Graves' hyperthyroidism and ophthalmopathy.

Sequenced here: peripheral blood mononuclear cells (PBMCs), sampled at new diagnosis, from a patient treated with antithyroid drugs. All receptors come from a man in his late teens or twenties with Graves disease.

The chain couples TRBV11-2 to TRBJ1-4; the D is unclear. V was cut by 3 bases and J by 12 bases, with 11 bases left in between. From germline, CDR1 is SGHAT and CDR2 FQNNGV. The CDR3 totals 12 residues. CDR3 protein: CASSLRLAELFF. The CDR3 DNA reads TGTGCCAGCAGCTTGCGTCTCGCGGAACTGTTTTTT.

The chain employs TRBV7-2 and TRBJ1-2; the D is unclear. The CDR3 loop spans 15 amino acids. Germline CDR1 reads SGHTA; CDR2 reads FQGNSA. Trimming took 5 bases from V and 4 from J, leaving 17 bases between them. This CDR3 reads CASSPDFSGLYGYTF. The CDR3 nucleotides are TGTGCCAGCAGCCCGGATTTTTCTGGGCTCTATGGCTACACCTTC.

This clonotype was seen more than once but under ten times. The chain is built from TRBV6-5 and TRBJ1-2; 7 bases match TRBD1. V lost 2 bases and J lost 8; bases outside the gene matches: 8. Germline CDR1 and CDR2: MNHEY and SVGAGI. The CDR3 loop spans 14 amino acids. CDR3 amino acids: CASSYGQAPKGYTF. CDR3 sequence (DNA): TGTGCCAGCAGTTACGGACAGGCTCCCAAGGGCTACACCTTC.

This clonotype was found many times. This chain joins TRBV7-2 and TRBJ2-7; TRBD2 matches at 8 bases. From germline, CDR1 is SGHTA and CDR2 FQGNSA. The CDR3 is 15 residues long. The ends lost 5 bases at V and 3 bases at J; junction bases unmatched: 9. The CDR3 here is CASSPRTSRIYEQYF. DNA for the CDR3: TGTGCCAGCAGCCCTCGGACTAGCCGGATCTACGAGCAGTACTTC.

V is TRBV7-9 and J is TRBJ1-1; perhaps TRBD1 as D (5 bases). Germline assignment: CDR1 SEHNR and CDR2 FQNEAQ (reference sequence). The CDR3 runs 12 residues. Trimming stripped 11 bases from V and 3 bases from J, with 13 bases between. The CDR3 is CAGGGGHTEAFF. The CDR3 nucleotides read TGTGCCGGGGGGGGAGGGCACACTGAAGCTTTCTTT.

This clonotype was counted ten times or more. J is TRBJ2-3 and V is TRBV13; unclear D gene. V was pared by 3 bases and J by 0 bases, with 13 bases between. The CDR3 length is 16 residues. Germline V CDR1 and CDR2: PRHDT, FYEKMQ (reference sequence). The CDR3 sequence: CASSFGVADSTDTQYF. CDR3 bases: TGTGCCAGCAGCTTTGGCGTCGCGGATAGCACAGATACGCAGTATTTT.

This clonotype was detected many times. The gene calls are TRBV7-9 and TRBJ2-2; 10 bases line up with TRBD1. This CDR3 spans 16 amino acids. After removal of 5 bases from V and 6 bases from J, the junction contained 9 bases not matched to a gene. Germline V gives CDR1 SEHNR, CDR2 FQNEAQ (reference sequence). The CDR3 here is CASSPPGTGAAGELFF. For the CDR3, the DNA is TGTGCCAGCAGCCCTCCCGGGACAGGGGCCGCCGGGGAGCTGTTTTTT.

In this sample, this clonotype turned up a few times. The chain links TRBV30 to TRBJ2-7; the match to TRBD1 covers 8 bases. Germline V gene lookup returns CDR1 GTSNPN and CDR2 SVGIG (reference sequence). CDR3 length equals 14 residues. Germline trimming cut 5 bases from V and 0 bases from J; bases unmatched to any gene: 6. The CDR3 DNA reads as TGTGCCTGGGGTTCGGGACAGGCCTCCTACGAGCAGTACTTC. Protein sequence: CAWGSGQASYEQYF.

This clonotype came up a few times. The chain uses TRBV7-9 and TRBJ2-7; TRBD1 matches 7 bases. This CDR3 is 15 amino acids long. With 5 bases clipped from V and 3 bases from J, the junction kept 10 bases outside the gene matches. Germline CDR1 is SEHNR and CDR2 is FQNEAQ (reference sequence). The CDR3 sequence is CASSPRQGLFYEQYF. CDR3 nucleotide sequence: TGTGCCAGCAGCCCCCGACAGGGCCTTTTCTACGAGCAGTACTTC.

At least ten counts were recorded for this clonotype. The chain has TRBV10-3 and TRBJ2-5, with a tentative D call TRBD2 (5 bases). Trimming took off 5 bases at V and 1 base at J, with 11 bases between the two ends. Per germline, CDR1 ENHRY and CDR2 SYGVKD. The CDR3 totals 14 residues. The CDR3 loop is CAISSGLLQETQYF. The CDR3, as DNA: TGTGCCATCAGTAGCGGCTTACTCCAAGAGACCCAGTACTTC.

This clonotype was picked up a small number of times. The chain employs TRBV20-1 and TRBJ2-2, with 9 bases that match TRBD2. The germline V gene has CDR1 DFQATT and CDR2 SNEGSKA (reference sequence). The CDR3 consists of 16 residues. V was clipped by 1 base and J by 3 bases; unmatched bases: 6. The CDR3 DNA is TGCAGTGCTAGAGCCCCGGGACTAGCACACACCGGGGAGCTGTTTTTT. It codes for CSARAPGLAHTGELFF.

The rearrangement uses TRBV28 and TRBJ1-5; D may be TRBD1 (6 bases). Trimming stripped 8 bases from V and 3 bases from J, with 14 bases between. Germline V gene lookup returns CDR1 MDHEN and CDR2 SYDVKM. CDR3 length: 14 residues. DNA for the CDR3: TGTGCCAGCGGCCCAGGACAGTCCAATCAGCCCCAGCATTTT. This codes for CASGPGQSNQPQHF. The whole variable domain, remainder taken from reference TRBV28 and TRBJ1-5, is DVKVTQSSRYLVKRTGEKVFLECVQDMDHENMFWYRQDPGLGLRLIYFSYDVKMKEKGDIPEGYSVSREKKERFSLILESASTNQTSMYLCASGPGQSNQPQHFGDGTRLSIL.

This clonotype was detected ten times or more. This chain connects TRBV28 to TRBJ1-2; TRBD1 might be the D (5 bases). The CDR3 loop spans 14 amino acids. Trimming cost V 5 bases and J 4 bases, with 14 bases left between them. Per germline, CDR1 MDHEN and CDR2 SYDVKM. CDR3 nucleotides: TGTGCCAGCAGTCCCAGGGTCGGCCTCTATGGCTACACCTTC. Amino acids: CASSPRVGLYGYTF.

This clonotype was detected many times. This rearrangement joins TRBV20-1 to TRBJ1-2; 10 nucleotides line up with TRBD1. Losses at the gene ends were 2 bases for V and 7 bases for J; bases not matched to a gene: 7. Germline CDR1 and CDR2: DFQATT and SNEGSKA (reference sequence). The CDR3 totals 14 residues. CDR3 loop: CSARWRQGAGGYTF. CDR3 DNA: TGCAGTGCTAGATGGAGACAGGGGGCGGGTGGCTACACCTTC.